Each of the 13 T cell receptor beta chains below was sequenced from the same sample in a study of shared clonotypes between healthy human individuals. Clones were sequenced by immunoSEQ multiplex PCR, and TCRdb holds only the in-frame ones, with some missing. The sample includes about 490,000 clones, around 80% of them seen just once. The sequenced material came from PBMCs. These receptor sequences come from a woman aged 40 to 50 in good health. Some clones in this sample may be carry-over from other donors' samples.

The chain couples TRBV6-1 to TRBJ1-5; possible D gene TRBD1, 6 bases. CDR3 length equals 16 residues. Germline V CDR1 and CDR2: MNHNS, SASEGT. Trimming shortened V by 3 bases and J by 7 bases, and 19 bases separated the two germline ends. CDR3 amino acids: CASSDDLDRGAQPQHF. The CDR3 DNA reads as TGTGCCAGCAGTGATGACCTGGACAGAGGTGCGCAGCCCCAGCATTTT.

J is TRBJ2-1 and V is TRBV30; 7 bases match TRBD2. The CDR3 is 13 residues long. Germline CDR1 GTSNPN, CDR2 SVGIG (reference sequence). Losses at the gene ends were 1 base for V and 7 bases for J; bases not matched to a gene: 4. The CDR3 loop is CAWSAGGVNEQFF. The CDR3 bases are TGTGCCTGGAGTGCGGGAGGAGTAAATGAGCAGTTCTTC.

V usage is TRBV11-1 and J usage is TRBJ1-4, with D perhaps TRBD1 (6 bases). The CDR3 is made up of 16 amino acids. V lost 4 bases, J lost 7 bases, and 19 bases lay in between. Germline lookup yields CDR1 SGHAT and CDR2 FQDESV (reference sequence). CDR3 residues: CASSYYTTGLPEKLFF. The CDR3 bases are TGTGCCAGCAGCTACTACACTACAGGGTTACCTGAAAAACTGTTTTTT. Supplemented by reference TRBV11-1 and TRBJ1-4, the full variable domain reads EAEVAQSPRYKITEKSQAVAFWCDPISGHATLYWYRQILGQGPELLVQFQDESVVDDSQLPKDRFSAERLKGVDSTLKIQPAELGDSAMYLCASSYYTTGLPEKLFFGSGTQLSVL.

V gene TRBV7-2 combines with J gene TRBJ2-1; TRBD2 matches 13 bases. The CDR3 runs 15 residues. Trimming cost V 5 bases and J 8 bases; bases outside gene matches: 6. CDR1 and CDR2 (germline): SGHTA, FQGNSA. CDR3 bases: TGTGCCAGCAGCCGGTCCGGGACTAGCGGGGATGAGCAGTTCTTC. Protein product: CASSRSGTSGDEQFF.

The rearrangement uses TRBV7-6 and TRBJ2-7; D is unresolved. The germline CDR1 and CDR2 sequences are SGHVS and FNYEAQ. The V gene lost 3 bases and the J gene lost 2 bases, with 8 bases spanning the gap. The CDR3 is 13 residues long. CDR3 sequence reads: CASSFGGTYEQYF. CDR3 nucleotide sequence: TGTGCCAGCAGCTTTGGCGGAACCTACGAGCAGTACTTC.

The rearrangement uses TRBV19 and TRBJ1-5; weak D call: TRBD1 (6 bases). The CDR3 has 16 residues. CDR1 LNHDA and CDR2 SQIVND come from the germline V gene (reference sequence). The ends were cut back, 4 bases at V and 6 bases at J, with 19 bases in the middle. The CDR3 is CASSRLRTERTQPQHF. CDR3 DNA: TGTGCCAGTAGTAGGCTTCGGACAGAAAGAACTCAGCCCCAGCATTTT.

The genes are TRBV28 and TRBJ2-2, with TRBD2 as a possible D gene (6 bases). The CDR3 runs to 15 residues. Germline CDR1 and CDR2: MDHEN and SYDVKM. Trimming shortened V by 5 bases and J by 4 bases, and 14 bases separated the two germline ends. The CDR3 DNA is TGTGCCAGCAGTACCTCGGGACTGTTCACCGGGGAGCTGTTTTTT. Its protein product is CASSTSGLFTGELFF. Full variable domain (remainder filled in from reference TRBV28 and TRBJ2-2): DVKVTQSSRYLVKRTGEKVFLECVQDMDHENMFWYRQDPGLGLRLIYFSYDVKMKEKGDIPEGYSVSREKKERFSLILESASTNQTSMYLCASSTSGLFTGELFFGEGSRLTVL.

The chain joins TRBV28 to TRBJ1-2; possible D gene TRBD1, 6 bases. In germline, CDR1 is MDHEN, CDR2 SYDVKM. V lost 3 bases and J lost 7, with 9 bases in between. This CDR3 spans 12 amino acids. CDR3 nucleotide sequence: TGTGCCAGCAGTTTCGGCAGGGGTGGCTACACCTTC. It encodes CASSFGRGGYTF.

The table lists this clone with a few counts. The sample carries other DNA sequences with the same CDR3. The J gene is TRBJ1-5, the V gene TRBV11-1; D unclear. The ends were cut back, 1 base at V and 6 bases at J, with 7 bases in the middle. The germline V gene encodes CDR1 SGHAT and CDR2 FQDESV (reference sequence). The CDR3 is made up of 13 amino acids. The CDR3 sequence is CASSLELGQPQHF. The DNA of the CDR3 is TGTGCCAGCAGCTTAGAGTTGGGTCAGCCCCAGCATTTT.

As for this clone: Other nucleotide sequences from this sample produce the same CDR3. The chain uses TRBV9 and TRBJ2-7, with TRBD2 matching over 13 bases. CDR3 size: 14 residues. Germline trimming cut 4 bases from V and 3 bases from J; bases unmatched to any gene: 1. Germline CDR1 reads SGDLS; CDR2 reads YYNGEE. This CDR3 is CASSRTSGSYEQYF. The CDR3 nucleotides are TGTGCCAGCAGCCGGACTAGCGGGAGCTACGAGCAGTACTTC.

This clone was seen once. The chain joins TRBV5-6 to TRBJ1-3; no definite D call. The ends were cut back, 3 bases at V and 3 bases at J, with 10 bases in the middle. The CDR3 has 14 amino acids. CDR1 and CDR2 from the germline V gene are SGHDT and YYEEEE. The CDR3 loop reads CASSWAGFGNTIYF. The CDR3 DNA is TGTGCCAGCAGCTGGGCCGGATTTGGAAACACCATATATTTT.

This clone was seen more than once but under ten times. The gene calls are TRBV5-1 and TRBJ1-1, with D unresolved. Trimming cost V 6 bases and J 0 bases, with 9 bases left between them. The CDR3 is made up of 13 amino acids. Germline CDR1 is SGHRS and CDR2 is YFSETQ. The CDR3 reads CASTWVMNTEAFF. As DNA, the CDR3 is TGCGCCAGCACCTGGGTGATGAACACTGAAGCTTTCTTT.

This chain links TRBV9 with TRBJ2-1; tentatively, D is TRBD2 (6 bases). V was cut by 0 bases and J by 4 bases, with 11 bases left in between. Germline CDR1 is SGDLS and CDR2 is YYNGEE. This CDR3 has 15 residues. The CDR3 DNA is TGTGCCAGCAGCGTAGTGGGCGGAGGGTACAATGAGCAGTTCTTC. It specifies CASSVVGGGYNEQFF.